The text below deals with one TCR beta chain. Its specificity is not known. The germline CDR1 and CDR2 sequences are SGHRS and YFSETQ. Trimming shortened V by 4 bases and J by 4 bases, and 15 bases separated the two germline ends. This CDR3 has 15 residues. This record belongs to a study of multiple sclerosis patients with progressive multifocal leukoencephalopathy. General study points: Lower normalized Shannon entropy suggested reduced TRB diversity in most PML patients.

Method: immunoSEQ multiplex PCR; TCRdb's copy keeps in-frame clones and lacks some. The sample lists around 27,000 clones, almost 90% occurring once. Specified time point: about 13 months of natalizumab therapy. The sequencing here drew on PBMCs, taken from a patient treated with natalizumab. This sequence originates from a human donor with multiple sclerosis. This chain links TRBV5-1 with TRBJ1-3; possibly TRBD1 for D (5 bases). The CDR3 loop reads CASSIGTLGGNTIYF. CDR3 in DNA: TGCGCCAGCAGCATCGGGACCCTAGGGGGAAACACCATATATTTT.